This T cell receptor beta chain emerged from a study of molecular identifiers for immune sequencing clone quantification. On the study more broadly: Within a replicate experiment, RNA obtained from either approximately 22,000 or 94,000 naive CD8 cells was divided into five aliquots, and four of those aliquots were then sequenced.

TCRdb re-derived calls from the PCR reads in MiXCR, one entry per CDR3 protein. The repertoire holds about 510,000 distinct CDR3 sequences, about 20% seen once, with around 0.86% in the top ten. CDR1 DFQATT and CDR2 SNEGSKA come from the germline V gene (reference sequence). With 5 bases removed from V and 4 bases from J, the gap between germline ends came to 9 bases. The CDR3 has 11 amino acids. Naive CD8 libraries came from about 19,000 to 1,100,000 sorted cells with 10%, 30% or 50% RNA. Sorting recovered naive CD8 T cells on a CD8+CD4-CCR7+CD45RA+ profile. In its sample, this clonotype was seen many times.

The sample consisted of naive CD8+ T cells from blood, with Jurkat cell RNA spiked in. As to subset: FACS-sorted CD8+CD4-CCR7+CD45RA+ naive T cells. The sequence was collected from a human donor in good health. Some libraries in this study had Jurkat cell RNA spiked in. This sequence joins TRBV20-1 and TRBJ2-7; either TRBD1 or TRBD2 may supply D (5 bases each). This chain's CDR3 is CSAPWGYEQYF. CDR3 DNA sequence: TGCAGTGCTCCCTGGGGGTACGAGCAGTACTTC.